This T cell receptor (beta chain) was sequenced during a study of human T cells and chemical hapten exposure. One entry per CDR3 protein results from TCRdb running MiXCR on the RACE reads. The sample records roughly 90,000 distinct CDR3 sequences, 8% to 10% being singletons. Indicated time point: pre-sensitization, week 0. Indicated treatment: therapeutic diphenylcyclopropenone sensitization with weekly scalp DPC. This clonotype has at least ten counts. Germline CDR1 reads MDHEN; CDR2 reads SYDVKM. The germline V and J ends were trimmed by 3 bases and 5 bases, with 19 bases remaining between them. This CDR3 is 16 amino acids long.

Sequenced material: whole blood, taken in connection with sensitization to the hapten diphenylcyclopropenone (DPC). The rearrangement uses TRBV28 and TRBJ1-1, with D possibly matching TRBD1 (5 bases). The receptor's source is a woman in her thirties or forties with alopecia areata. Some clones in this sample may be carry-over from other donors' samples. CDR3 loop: CASSLVLGVGLTEAFF. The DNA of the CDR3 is TGTGCCAGCAGTTTGGTATTGGGCGTGGGGCTGACTGAAGCTTTCTTT.